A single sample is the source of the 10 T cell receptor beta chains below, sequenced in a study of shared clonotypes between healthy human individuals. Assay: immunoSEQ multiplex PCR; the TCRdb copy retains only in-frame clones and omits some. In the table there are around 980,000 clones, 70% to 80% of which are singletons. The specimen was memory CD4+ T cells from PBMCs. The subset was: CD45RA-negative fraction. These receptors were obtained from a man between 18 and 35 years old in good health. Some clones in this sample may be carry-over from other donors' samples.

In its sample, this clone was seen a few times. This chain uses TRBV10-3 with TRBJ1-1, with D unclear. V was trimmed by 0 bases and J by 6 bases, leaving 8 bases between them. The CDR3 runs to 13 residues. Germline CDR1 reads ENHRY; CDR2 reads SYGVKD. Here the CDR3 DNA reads TGTGCCATCAGTGAGTCCCTGACGGCTGAAGCTTTCTTT. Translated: CAISESLTAEAFF.

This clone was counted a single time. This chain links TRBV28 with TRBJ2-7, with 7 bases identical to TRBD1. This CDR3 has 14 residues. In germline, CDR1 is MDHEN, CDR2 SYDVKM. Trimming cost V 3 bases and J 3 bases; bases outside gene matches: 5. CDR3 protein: CASSLTGQFYEQYF. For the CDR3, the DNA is TGTGCCAGCAGTTTGACGGGACAGTTCTACGAGCAGTACTTC.

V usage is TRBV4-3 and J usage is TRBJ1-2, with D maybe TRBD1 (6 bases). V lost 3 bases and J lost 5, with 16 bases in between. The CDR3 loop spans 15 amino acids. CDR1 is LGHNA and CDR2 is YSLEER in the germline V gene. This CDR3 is CASSHKNRVWYGYTF. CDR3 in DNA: TGCGCCAGCAGCCACAAAAACAGGGTGTGGTATGGCTACACCTTC.

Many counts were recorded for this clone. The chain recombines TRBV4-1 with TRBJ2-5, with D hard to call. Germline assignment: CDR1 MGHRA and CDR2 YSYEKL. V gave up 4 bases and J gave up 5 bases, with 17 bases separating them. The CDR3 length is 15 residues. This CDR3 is CASSREGVAWETQYF. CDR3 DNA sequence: TGCGCCAGCAGCCGAGAAGGTGTAGCCTGGGAGACCCAGTACTTC.

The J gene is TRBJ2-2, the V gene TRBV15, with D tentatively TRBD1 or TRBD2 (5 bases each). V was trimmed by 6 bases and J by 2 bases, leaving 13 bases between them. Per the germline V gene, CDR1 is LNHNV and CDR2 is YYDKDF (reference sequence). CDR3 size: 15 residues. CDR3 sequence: CATRTSGRNTGELFF. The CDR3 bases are TGTGCCACCAGAACTTCAGGGAGAAACACCGGGGAGCTGTTTTTT.

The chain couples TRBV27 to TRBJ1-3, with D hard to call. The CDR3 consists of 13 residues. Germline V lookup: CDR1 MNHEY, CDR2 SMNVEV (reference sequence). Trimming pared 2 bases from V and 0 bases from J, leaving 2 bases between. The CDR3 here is CASSLSSGNTIYF. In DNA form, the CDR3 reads TGTGCCAGCAGTTTAAGCTCTGGAAACACCATATATTTT.

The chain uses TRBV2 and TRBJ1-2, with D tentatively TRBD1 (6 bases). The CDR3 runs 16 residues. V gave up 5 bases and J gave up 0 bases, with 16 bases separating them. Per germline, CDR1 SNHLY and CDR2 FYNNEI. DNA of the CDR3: TGTGCCAGCAGTCCTCGGGACATTCCTTCTAACTATGGCTACACCTTC. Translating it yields CASSPRDIPSNYGYTF. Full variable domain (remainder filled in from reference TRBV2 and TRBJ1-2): EPEVTQTPSHQVTQMGQEVILRCVPISNHLYFYWYRQILGQKVEFLVSFYNNEISEKSEIFDDQFSVERPDGSNFTLKIRSTKLEDSAMYFCASSPRDIPSNYGYTFGSGTRLTVV.

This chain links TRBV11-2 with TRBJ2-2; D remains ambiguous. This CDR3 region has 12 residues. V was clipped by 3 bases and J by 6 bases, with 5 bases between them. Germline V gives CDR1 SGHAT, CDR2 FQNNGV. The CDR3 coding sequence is TGTGCCAGCAGCTTTCAGGCCGGGGAGCTGTTTTTT. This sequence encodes CASSFQAGELFF. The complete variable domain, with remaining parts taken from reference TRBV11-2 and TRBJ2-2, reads EAGVAQSPRYKIIEKRQSVAFWCNPISGHATLYWYQQILGQGPKLLIQFQNNGVVDDSQLPKDRFSAERLKGVDSTLKIQPAKLEDSAVYLCASSFQAGELFFGEGSRLTVL.

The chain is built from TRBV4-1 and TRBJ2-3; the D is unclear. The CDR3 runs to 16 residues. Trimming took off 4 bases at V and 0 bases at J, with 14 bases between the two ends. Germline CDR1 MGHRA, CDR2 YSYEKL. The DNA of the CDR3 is TGCGCCAGCAGCCCCCCTCTGGGGTCTAGCACAGATACGCAGTATTTT. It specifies CASSPPLGSSTDTQYF.

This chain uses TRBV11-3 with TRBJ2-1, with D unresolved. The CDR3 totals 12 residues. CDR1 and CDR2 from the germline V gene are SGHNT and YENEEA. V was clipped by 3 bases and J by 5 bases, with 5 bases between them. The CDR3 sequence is CASSFINNEQFF. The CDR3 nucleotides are TGTGCCAGCAGCTTCATAAACAATGAGCAGTTCTTC. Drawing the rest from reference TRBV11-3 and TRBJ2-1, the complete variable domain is EAGVVQSPRYKIIEKKQPVAFWCNPISGHNTLYWYLQNLGQGPELLIRYENEEAVDDSQLPKDRFSAERLKGVDSTLKIQPAELGDSAVYLCASSFINNEQFFGPGTRLTVL.